This T cell receptor beta chain was sequenced for a study of shared T cell receptors in the human thymus. The table came from immunoSEQ multiplex PCR; TCRdb's copy has only in-frame clones and leaves some out. The table lists 500,000 to 750,000 clones, around nine tenths of them singletons, with around 0.0099% in the top ten. Trimming removed 3 bases from V and 3 bases from J, with 8 bases in between. The CDR3 length is 13 residues. Germline V gene data show CDR1 as LNHNV and CDR2 as YYDKDF (reference sequence). These data were likewise used in another study, on human thymus T cells. In that study: It was healthy Finnish infants having corrective surgery for congenital heart defects who were the donors. Corrective cardiac surgery supplied the resected thymus tissue. Thymic and blood repertoires showed apparently biased V and J gene usage. Related research found strongly overlapping thymic repertoires in unrelated individuals.

The source is a boy younger than two with a congenital heart defect. The sequenced sample was thymocytes. The chain uses TRBV15 and TRBJ2-5; maybe TRBD2 (5 bases). CDR3 residues: CATSSSGKETQYF. CDR3 nucleotides: TGTGCCACCAGCAGTTCGGGGAAAGAGACCCAGTACTTC.